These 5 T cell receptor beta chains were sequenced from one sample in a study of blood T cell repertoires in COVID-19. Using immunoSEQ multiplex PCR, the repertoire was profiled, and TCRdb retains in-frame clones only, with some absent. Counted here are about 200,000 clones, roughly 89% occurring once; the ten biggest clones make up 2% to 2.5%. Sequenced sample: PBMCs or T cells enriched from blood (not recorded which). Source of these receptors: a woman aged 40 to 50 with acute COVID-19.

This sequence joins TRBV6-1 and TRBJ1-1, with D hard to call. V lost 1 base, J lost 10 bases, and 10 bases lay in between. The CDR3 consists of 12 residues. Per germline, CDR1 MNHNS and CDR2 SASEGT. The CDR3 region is CASSEVRAGAFF. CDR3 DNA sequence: TGTGCCAGCAGTGAAGTCAGAGCGGGAGCTTTCTTT.

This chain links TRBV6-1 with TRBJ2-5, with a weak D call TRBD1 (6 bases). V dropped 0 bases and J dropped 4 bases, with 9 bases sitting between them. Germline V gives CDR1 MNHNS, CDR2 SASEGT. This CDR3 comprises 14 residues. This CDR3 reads CASSEASRGETQYF. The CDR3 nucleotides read TGTGCCAGCAGTGAAGCGAGCAGGGGAGAGACCCAGTACTTC.

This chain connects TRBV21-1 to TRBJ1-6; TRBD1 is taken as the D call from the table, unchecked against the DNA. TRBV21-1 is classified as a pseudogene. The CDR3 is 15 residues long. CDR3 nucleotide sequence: TGTGCCAGCAGCAAAGACAGGGTTGGCAATTCACCCCTCCACTTT. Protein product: CASSKDRVGNSPLHF.

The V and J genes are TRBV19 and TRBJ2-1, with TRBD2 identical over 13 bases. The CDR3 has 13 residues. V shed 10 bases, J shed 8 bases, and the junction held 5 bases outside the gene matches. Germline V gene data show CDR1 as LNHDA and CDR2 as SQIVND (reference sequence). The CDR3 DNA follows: TGTGCCACCCGGACTAGCGGGAGACATGAGCAGTTCTTC. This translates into CATRTSGRHEQFF. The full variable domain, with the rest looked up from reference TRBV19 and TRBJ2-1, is DGGITQSPKYLFRKEGQNVTLSCEQNLNHDAMYWYRQDPGQGLRLIYYSQIVNDFQKGDIAEGYSVSREKKESFPLTVTSAQKNPTAFYLCATRTSGRHEQFFGPGTRLTVL.

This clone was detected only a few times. CDR3 bases: TGTGCCTGGAGTTCCCCGACAGGGAACGGCTATGGCTACACCTTC. Encoded protein: CAWSSPTGNGYGYTF. The rearrangement uses TRBV30 and TRBJ1-2, with 7 bases lining up with TRBD1. V shed 2 bases, J shed 4 bases, and the junction held 10 bases outside the gene matches. CDR3 length: 15 amino acids. Germline CDR1 GTSNPN, CDR2 SVGIG (reference sequence).